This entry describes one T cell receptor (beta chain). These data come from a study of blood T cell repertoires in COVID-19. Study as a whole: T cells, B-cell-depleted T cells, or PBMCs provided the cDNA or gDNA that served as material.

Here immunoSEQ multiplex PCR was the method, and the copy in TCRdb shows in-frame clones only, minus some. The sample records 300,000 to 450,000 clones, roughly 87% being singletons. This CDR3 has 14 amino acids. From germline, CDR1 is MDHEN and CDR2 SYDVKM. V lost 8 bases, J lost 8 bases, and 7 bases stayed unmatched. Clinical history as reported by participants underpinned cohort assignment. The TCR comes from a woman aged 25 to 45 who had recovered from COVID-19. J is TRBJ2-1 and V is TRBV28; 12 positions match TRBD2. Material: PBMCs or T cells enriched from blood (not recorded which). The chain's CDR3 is CASVASGGADEQFF. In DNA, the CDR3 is TGTGCCAGCGTCGCTAGCGGGGGGGCGGATGAGCAGTTCTTC.